This is a list of T cell receptor beta chains from one sample in a study of cytomegalovirus exposure and HLA in healthy donors. Profiled with immunoSEQ multiplex PCR; TCRdb holds only in-frame clones, not every one. In the table there are approximately 220,000 clones, around 80% of which are singletons. The specimen sequenced was PBMCs. The receptors stem from a girl aged 2 to 10 in good health and CMV-seronegative. CDR3s include the opening cysteine and the closing phenylalanine or tryptophan. D genes are given only for firm matches. Clone size is given for some rows only: seen once, a few or many times, or a class if the clone is expanded.

J gene: TRBJ1-6; clone size: NA; V gene: TRBV6-1; D gene: NA; CDR3 protein: CASREGQNNSPLHF; CDR3 DNA: TGTGCCAGCAGAGAAGGACAGAATAATTCACCCCTCCACTTT
J gene: TRBJ2-1; clone size: NA; V gene: TRBV7-6; D gene: NA; CDR3 protein: CASSLAGTYNEQFF; CDR3 DNA: TGTGCCAGCAGCTTAGCCGGGACTTATAATGAGCAGTTCTTC
J gene: TRBJ1-2; clone size: NA; V gene: TRBV27; D gene: TRBD1; CDR3 protein: CASTRTGHFSYGYTF; CDR3 DNA: TGTGCCAGCACCCGGACAGGGCATTTCAGCTATGGCTACACCTTC
J gene: TRBJ1-2; clone size: NA; V gene: TRBV5-1; D gene: TRBD1; CDR3 protein: CASSFGQGAATNYGYTF; CDR3 DNA: TGCGCCAGCAGCTTTGGACAGGGGGCCGCGACTAACTATGGCTACACCTTC
J gene: TRBJ2-1; clone size: NA; V gene: TRBV5-6; D gene: NA; CDR3 protein: CASSLDGQGSYNEQFF; CDR3 DNA: TGTGCCAGCAGCTTGGACGGCCAGGGGTCCTACAATGAGCAGTTCTTC
J gene: TRBJ2-5; clone size: few; V gene: TRBV5-1; D gene: TRBD2; CDR3 protein: CASSLALLAGGAQETQYF; CDR3 DNA: TGCGCCAGCAGCTTGGCCCTTTTAGCGGGGGGTGCGCAAGAGACCCAGTACTTC
J gene: TRBJ1-1; clone size: NA; V gene: TRBV7-7; D gene: NA; CDR3 protein: CASSDGVNTEAFF; CDR3 DNA: TGTGCCAGCTCAGACGGGGTGAACACTGAAGCTTTCTTT
J gene: TRBJ2-7; clone size: NA; V gene: TRBV4-1; D gene: TRBD2; CDR3 protein: CASSLPGLAGEKYF; CDR3 DNA: TGCGCCAGCAGCTTACCGGGACTAGCGGGAGAAAAGTACTTC
J gene: TRBJ2-2; clone size: once; V gene: TRBV11-2; D gene: TRBD2; CDR3 protein: CASSLGLAGITNTGELFF; CDR3 DNA: TGTGCCAGCAGCTTAGGGCTAGCGGGGATTACGAACACCGGGGAGCTGTTTTTT
J gene: TRBJ2-3; clone size: NA; V gene: TRBV7-8; D gene: TRBD2; CDR3 protein: CASSFRLAGIGDTQYF; CDR3 DNA: TGTGCCAGCAGCTTCAGACTAGCGGGAATAGGAGATACGCAGTATTTT
J gene: TRBJ2-1; clone size: NA; V gene: TRBV19; D gene: TRBD2; CDR3 protein: CASSIGGGYNEQFF; CDR3 DNA: TGTGCCAGTAGTATCGGCGGGGGCTACAATGAGCAGTTCTTC
J gene: TRBJ1-5; clone size: NA; V gene: TRBV6-6; D gene: NA; CDR3 protein: CASSPPGDQPQHF; CDR3 DNA: TGTGCCAGCAGTCCCCCGGGGGATCAGCCCCAGCATTTT
J gene: TRBJ2-1; clone size: NA; V gene: TRBV5-1; D gene: NA; CDR3 protein: CASSLRPEAEQFF; CDR3 DNA: TGCGCCAGCAGCCTACGGCCCGAGGCTGAGCAGTTCTTC
J gene: TRBJ1-2; clone size: NA; V gene: TRBV19; D gene: TRBD1; CDR3 protein: CASSRNRGNYGYTF; CDR3 DNA: TGTGCCAGTAGTAGGAACAGGGGGAACTATGGCTACACCTTC
J gene: TRBJ2-7; clone size: NA; V gene: TRBV7-2; D gene: NA; CDR3 protein: CASSLGLHATYEQYF; CDR3 DNA: TGTGCCAGCAGCTTAGGTCTGCACGCTACCTACGAGCAGTACTTC
J gene: TRBJ1-3; clone size: NA; V gene: TRBV7-9; D gene: NA; CDR3 protein: CASSIRGMSSGNTIYF; CDR3 DNA: TGTGCCAGCAGCATTCGCGGGATGAGCTCTGGAAACACCATATATTTT
J gene: TRBJ2-1; clone size: few; V gene: TRBV27; D gene: TRBD2; CDR3 protein: CASSLTSGGYNEQFF; CDR3 DNA: TGTGCCAGCAGTCTGACTAGCGGGGGGTACAATGAGCAGTTCTTC
J gene: TRBJ2-7; clone size: NA; V gene: TRBV27; D gene: NA; CDR3 protein: CASSLTDSYEQYF; CDR3 DNA: TGTGCCAGCAGTTTAACGGACAGCTACGAGCAGTACTTC
J gene: TRBJ2-1; clone size: NA; V gene: TRBV2; D gene: TRBD1; CDR3 protein: CASRRDSFSYNEQFF; CDR3 DNA: TGTGCCAGCAGAAGGGACAGCTTCTCCTACAATGAGCAGTTCTTC
J gene: TRBJ2-3; clone size: NA; V gene: TRBV5-4; D gene: TRBD1; CDR3 protein: CASSFAGGVTDTQYF; CDR3 DNA: TGTGCCAGCAGCTTTGCAGGGGGTGTAACAGATACGCAGTATTTT
J gene: TRBJ2-7; clone size: NA; V gene: TRBV6-6; D gene: TRBD1; CDR3 protein: CAISGTGVEQYF; CDR3 DNA: TGTGCCATTTCCGGGACAGGGGTCGAGCAGTACTTC
J gene: TRBJ2-1; clone size: NA; V gene: TRBV14; D gene: TRBD2; CDR3 protein: CASSSGLAGVYSNEQFF; CDR3 DNA: TGTGCCAGCAGCTCAGGACTAGCGGGAGTTTATTCGAATGAGCAGTTCTTC
J gene: TRBJ1-5; clone size: NA; V gene: TRBV19; D gene: NA; CDR3 protein: CASSIDHRDLHLRPQHF; CDR3 DNA: TGTGCCAGTAGTATAGACCACAGGGACCTCCACCTCCGGCCCCAGCATTTT
J gene: TRBJ2-3; clone size: NA; V gene: TRBV4-2; D gene: TRBD2; CDR3 protein: CATTVDLAGRDTQYF; CDR3 DNA: TGTGCCACCACAGTGGACCTAGCGGGACGGGATACGCAGTATTTT
J gene: TRBJ1-2; clone size: NA; V gene: TRBV5-1; D gene: NA; CDR3 protein: CASSLDRRGYTF; CDR3 DNA: TGCGCCAGCAGCTTGGACAGGCGGGGCTACACCTTC
J gene: TRBJ2-5; clone size: NA; V gene: TRBV9; D gene: TRBD2; CDR3 protein: CASSVAGGIVETQYF; CDR3 DNA: TGTGCCAGCAGCGTAGCGGGGGGGATAGTAGAGACCCAGTACTTC
J gene: TRBJ1-5; clone size: NA; V gene: TRBV27; D gene: TRBD1; CDR3 protein: CASSPGTGASQPQHF; CDR3 DNA: TGTGCCAGCAGCCCCGGGACAGGGGCTAGTCAGCCCCAGCATTTT
J gene: TRBJ2-3; clone size: NA; V gene: TRBV4-1; D gene: TRBD2; CDR3 protein: CASSQDSLAGGPDTQYF; CDR3 DNA: TGCGCCAGCAGCCAAGACAGTTTAGCGGGAGGGCCAGATACGCAGTATTTT
J gene: TRBJ1-5; clone size: NA; V gene: TRBV5-4; D gene: NA; CDR3 protein: CASSFIGLSGGGSNQPQHF; CDR3 DNA: TGTGCCAGCAGCTTCATCGGGCTTTCGGGGGGCGGGAGCAATCAGCCCCAGCATTTT
J gene: TRBJ1-1; clone size: NA; V gene: TRBV6-5; D gene: NA; CDR3 protein: CASSPGGRNTEAFF; CDR3 DNA: TGTGCCAGCAGTCCCGGGGGACGTAACACTGAAGCTTTCTTT
J gene: TRBJ2-2; clone size: NA; V gene: TRBV6-1; D gene: TRBD2; CDR3 protein: CASYKLAGDTGELFF; CDR3 DNA: TGTGCCAGCTATAAACTAGCGGGGGACACCGGGGAGCTGTTTTTT
J gene: TRBJ1-5; clone size: NA; V gene: TRBV15; D gene: TRBD1; CDR3 protein: CATSGGQGGWNQPQHF; CDR3 DNA: TGTGCCACCAGCGGCGGACAGGGAGGGTGGAATCAGCCCCAGCATTTT
J gene: TRBJ1-4; clone size: few; V gene: TRBV5-4; D gene: TRBD1; CDR3 protein: CASSDGTGGFEKLFF; CDR3 DNA: TGTGCCAGCAGCGACGGGACAGGGGGCTTTGAAAAACTGTTTTTT
J gene: TRBJ2-6; clone size: NA; V gene: TRBV5-4; D gene: NA; CDR3 protein: CASSPEGRSGANVLTF; CDR3 DNA: TGTGCCAGCAGCCCGGAGGGGCGCTCTGGGGCCAACGTCCTGACTTTC
J gene: TRBJ2-6; clone size: NA; V gene: TRBV7-9; D gene: NA; CDR3 protein: CASSPKHLSGANVLTF; CDR3 DNA: TGTGCCAGCAGCCCGAAACATCTCTCTGGGGCCAACGTCCTGACTTTC
J gene: TRBJ1-5; clone size: NA; V gene: TRBV30; D gene: NA; CDR3 protein: CAWTPGVNQPQHF; CDR3 DNA: TGTGCCTGGACCCCAGGGGTCAATCAGCCCCAGCATTTT
J gene: TRBJ1-2; clone size: NA; V gene: TRBV6-6; D gene: NA; CDR3 protein: CASRKEGLVDGYTF; CDR3 DNA: TGTGCCAGCAGAAAAGAGGGCCTGGTTGATGGCTACACCTTC
J gene: TRBJ1-1; clone size: NA; V gene: TRBV7-9; D gene: TRBD1; CDR3 protein: CSSSLGQGALDTEAFF; CDR3 DNA: TGTTCCAGCAGCTTGGGACAGGGGGCGCTGGACACTGAAGCTTTCTTT
J gene: TRBJ2-7; clone size: NA; V gene: TRBV10-1; D gene: NA; CDR3 protein: CASSHDRAYEQYF; CDR3 DNA: TGCGCCAGCAGCCACGACAGAGCTTACGAGCAGTACTTC
J gene: TRBJ1-2; clone size: NA; V gene: TRBV7-9; D gene: TRBD1; CDR3 protein: CASSLTGSMAEGYTF; CDR3 DNA: TGTGCCAGCAGCTTGACAGGGAGTATGGCTGAGGGCTACACCTTC
J gene: TRBJ1-3; clone size: NA; V gene: TRBV19; D gene: TRBD1; CDR3 protein: CATGTGPGNTIYF; CDR3 DNA: TGTGCCACTGGGACAGGCCCTGGAAACACCATATATTTT
J gene: TRBJ1-2; clone size: NA; V gene: TRBV5-5; D gene: NA; CDR3 protein: CASSLGGGSYGYTF; CDR3 DNA: TGTGCCAGCAGCTTGGGGGGCGGATCTTATGGCTACACCTTC
J gene: TRBJ1-3; clone size: NA; V gene: TRBV5-4; D gene: NA; CDR3 protein: CASSLAAAGGNTIYF; CDR3 DNA: TGTGCCAGCAGCTTGGCGGCAGCAGGAGGAAACACCATATATTTT
J gene: TRBJ2-5; clone size: NA; V gene: TRBV5-4; D gene: TRBD1; CDR3 protein: CASSYDRERGETQYF; CDR3 DNA: TGTGCCAGCAGCTATGACAGGGAACGGGGAGAGACCCAGTACTTC
J gene: TRBJ2-3; clone size: few; V gene: TRBV19; D gene: NA; CDR3 protein: CASTLAGASTDTQYF; CDR3 DNA: TGTGCCAGCACATTGGCGGGGGCTAGCACAGATACGCAGTATTTT
J gene: TRBJ2-7; clone size: NA; V gene: TRBV18; D gene: TRBD2; CDR3 protein: CASSPTSGRAKEQYF; CDR3 DNA: TGTGCCAGCTCACCTACTAGCGGGAGGGCAAAGGAGCAGTACTTC
J gene: TRBJ1-1; clone size: NA; V gene: TRBV27; D gene: TRBD1; CDR3 protein: CASRTGEPYTEAFF; CDR3 DNA: TGTGCCAGCAGAACAGGGGAGCCCTACACTGAAGCTTTCTTT
J gene: TRBJ2-1; clone size: NA; V gene: TRBV6-4; D gene: TRBD2; CDR3 protein: CASSDTGLAGGNEQFF; CDR3 DNA: TGTGCCAGCAGTGACACAGGACTAGCGGGGGGCAATGAGCAGTTCTTC
J gene: TRBJ2-7; clone size: NA; V gene: TRBV30; D gene: TRBD1; CDR3 protein: CAWGPGQGKIPYEQYF; CDR3 DNA: TGTGCCTGGGGACCCGGACAGGGTAAAATACCCTACGAGCAGTACTTC
J gene: TRBJ2-2; clone size: NA; V gene: TRBV5-1; D gene: TRBD1; CDR3 protein: CASSGIPGQVYTRELFF; CDR3 DNA: TGCGCCAGCAGCGGAATACCGGGACAGGTATACACCAGGGAGCTGTTTTTT
J gene: TRBJ1-1; clone size: NA; V gene: TRBV7-9; D gene: TRBD1; CDR3 protein: CASSLVDRGTEAFF; CDR3 DNA: TGTGCCAGCAGCTTAGTAGACAGGGGGACTGAAGCTTTCTTT
J gene: TRBJ2-5; clone size: NA; V gene: TRBV12-5; D gene: TRBD1; CDR3 protein: CASGLVRDRARYQETQYF; CDR3 DNA: TGTGCTAGTGGTTTGGTACGGGACAGGGCGAGGTACCAAGAGACCCAGTACTTC
J gene: TRBJ2-1; clone size: NA; V gene: TRBV5-6; D gene: TRBD1; CDR3 protein: CASSYFPGQGHNEQFF; CDR3 DNA: TGTGCCAGCAGCTATTTTCCGGGACAGGGTCACAATGAGCAGTTCTTC
J gene: TRBJ1-1; clone size: once; V gene: TRBV15; D gene: TRBD1; CDR3 protein: CATSGQRNTEAFF; CDR3 DNA: TGTGCCACATCGGGACAGAGGAACACTGAAGCTTTCTTT
J gene: TRBJ1-1; clone size: NA; V gene: TRBV5-6; D gene: NA; CDR3 protein: CASSLGMVSSNTEAFF; CDR3 DNA: TGTGCCAGCAGCTTGGGCATGGTTAGTTCAAACACTGAAGCTTTCTTT
J gene: TRBJ2-1; clone size: few; V gene: TRBV27; D gene: NA; CDR3 protein: CASSLSNSRSYNEQFF; CDR3 DNA: TGTGCCAGCAGTTTATCGAACAGCCGTTCCTACAATGAGCAGTTCTTC
J gene: TRBJ1-1; clone size: NA; V gene: TRBV14; D gene: NA; CDR3 protein: CASSQVMNTEAFF; CDR3 DNA: TGTGCCAGCAGCCAAGTTATGAACACTGAAGCTTTCTTT
J gene: TRBJ2-1; clone size: NA; V gene: TRBV14; D gene: NA; CDR3 protein: CASSQDLASSSYNEQFF; CDR3 DNA: TGTGCCAGCAGCCAGGACCTAGCTTCTAGCTCCTACAATGAGCAGTTCTTC
J gene: TRBJ2-2; clone size: NA; V gene: TRBV11-3; D gene: TRBD1; CDR3 protein: CASRATGGWGELFF; CDR3 DNA: TGTGCCAGCAGGGCCACAGGGGGCTGGGGGGAGCTGTTTTTT